This T cell receptor (beta chain) emerged from a study of blood T cells in healthy people across ages. Turning to the study itself: Capturing about one barcoded beta molecule per two T cells was achieved by template switching.

Study-wide results and limits: Diversity was higher, and naive CD4+ cells more numerous, in long-lived donors than in aged donors. Strongly correlated with naive T cell percentage was TCR beta diversity.

In germline, CDR1 is DFQATT, CDR2 SNEGSKA (reference sequence). V was shortened by 2 bases and J by 0 bases, with 7 bases between the two germline ends. The CDR3 is made up of 14 amino acids. Comments on this clonotype: Its antigen is unidentified.

Then a second PCR, running roughly 7 to 11 cycles, was carried out with a sample-barcoded 5' primer and a J-beta primer mix. At least 3 million CDR3-containing paired-end reads were obtained per sample. TCRdb independently ran MiXCR on the 5' RACE reads; one entry per CDR3 protein. The profile covers 1.5 million to 2 million distinct CDR3 sequences, with approximately 30% appearing a single time and about 8% taken by the ten largest. The source of this sequence is a woman younger than 45 in good health. The sequenced sample consisted of blood. The J gene is TRBJ2-2, the V gene TRBV20-1; no firm D call. CDR3 amino acids: CSARLVANTGELFF. The CDR3 DNA sequence: TGCAGTGCTAGACTGGTCGCGAACACCGGGGAGCTGTTTTTT.